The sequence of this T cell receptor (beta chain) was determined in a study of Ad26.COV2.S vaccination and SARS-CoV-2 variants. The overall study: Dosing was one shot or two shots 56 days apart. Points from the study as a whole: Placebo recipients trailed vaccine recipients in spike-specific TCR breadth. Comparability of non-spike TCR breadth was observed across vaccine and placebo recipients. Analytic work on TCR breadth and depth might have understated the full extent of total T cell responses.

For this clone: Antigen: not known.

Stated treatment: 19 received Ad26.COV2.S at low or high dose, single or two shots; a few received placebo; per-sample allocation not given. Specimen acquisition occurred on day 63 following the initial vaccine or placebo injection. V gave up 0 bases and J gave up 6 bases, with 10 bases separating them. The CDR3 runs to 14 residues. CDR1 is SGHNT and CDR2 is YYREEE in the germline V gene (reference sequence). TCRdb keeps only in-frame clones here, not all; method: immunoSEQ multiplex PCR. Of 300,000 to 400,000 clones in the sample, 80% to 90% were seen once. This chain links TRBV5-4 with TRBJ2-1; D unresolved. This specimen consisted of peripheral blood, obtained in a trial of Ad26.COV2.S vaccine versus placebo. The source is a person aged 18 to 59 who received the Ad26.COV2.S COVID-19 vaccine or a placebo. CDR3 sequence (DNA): TGTGCCAGCAGCTTGGTGAGCAGGCCCAATGAGCAGTTCTTC. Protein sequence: CASSLVSRPNEQFF.